Presented here are 28 T cell receptor beta chains from one specimen sequenced in a study of blood T cell repertoires in COVID-19. Repertoires were generated with immunoSEQ multiplex PCR, while TCRdb's copy carries only in-frame clones and drops some. The data contain a few hundred thousand clones, 80% to 90% of them seen just once; the ten biggest clones take up 3.5%. The sequenced sample consisted of PBMCs or T cells enriched from blood (not recorded which). These receptors all come from a woman aged 18-29 years in a cohort exposed to, infected with or recovered from COVID-19 (not recorded which).

The chain is built from TRBV2 and TRBJ1-3; D is unresolved. Germline values: CDR1 SNHLY, CDR2 FYNNEI. The CDR3 has 15 residues. V lost 4 bases to trimming and J lost 0 bases, with 10 bases between them. CDR3: CASSVEVSSGNTIYF. The CDR3 DNA reads TGTGCCAGCAGTGTAGAGGTCAGCTCTGGAAACACCATATATTTT.

This sequence joins TRBV5-1 and TRBJ2-1; 13 positions match TRBD2. V lost 4 bases to trimming and J lost 7 bases; unmatched junction nucleotides: 5. Per the germline V gene, CDR1 is SGHRS and CDR2 is YFSETQ. The CDR3 covers 15 residues. The CDR3 is CASSPGLAGPNEQFF. The CDR3 coding sequence is TGCGCCAGCAGCCCGGGACTAGCGGGGCCGAATGAGCAGTTCTTC.

V and J are TRBV9 and TRBJ2-5; 9 bases are a match to TRBD2. The V and J ends lost 3 bases and 5 bases, in that order; junction bases with no gene match: 8. Germline V gene sequence: CDR1 SGDLS, CDR2 YYNGEE. The CDR3 consists of 15 residues. The CDR3 bases are TGTGCCAGCAGCGATACCGTAGCGGGAGAGGAGACCCAGTACTTC. Translation gives CASSDTVAGEETQYF.

V is TRBV5-1 and J is TRBJ1-3; D is ambiguous. Germline V gene sequence: CDR1 SGHRS, CDR2 YFSETQ. Trimming took 0 bases from V and 2 from J, leaving 9 bases between them. There are 15 residues in the CDR3. This CDR3 is CASSLDTDTGNTIYF. The CDR3 nucleotides are TGCGCCAGCAGCTTGGACACCGATACTGGAAACACCATATATTTT.

The chain couples TRBV6-1 to TRBJ2-2; 10 bases are a match to TRBD2. Trimming at V came to 3 bases and at J to 3 bases, leaving 10 bases not matched to a gene. This CDR3 region has 18 residues. CDR1 and CDR2 from the germline V gene are MNHNS and SASEGT. CDR3 DNA sequence: TGTGCCAGCAGTGAGCCTAGAGGAGCGGGAGGGGACACCGGGGAGCTGTTTTTT. Its translation: CASSEPRGAGGDTGELFF.

V is TRBV28 and J is TRBJ2-3; the D gene is possibly TRBD1 (6 bases). Trimming took 3 bases from V and 5 from J, leaving 18 bases between them. Germline V gives CDR1 MDHEN, CDR2 SYDVKM. The CDR3 is made up of 16 amino acids. DNA for the CDR3: TGTGCCAGCAGTTTGGCAGGGGTGGGTTCGGGAGATACGCAGTATTTT. Its translation is CASSLAGVGSGDTQYF.

There are a few counts of this clone. This chain links TRBV29-1 with TRBJ1-2, with unresolved D. The CDR3 length is 12 residues. Germline CDR1 and CDR2: SQVTM and ANQGSEA. The V gene lost 2 bases and the J gene lost 0 bases, with 4 bases spanning the gap. The CDR3 sequence is CSVESTNYGYTF. DNA of the CDR3: TGCAGCGTTGAAAGCACTAACTATGGCTACACCTTC.

This clone appeared once. The V call is TRBV5-6, the J call TRBJ1-6; no firm D call. There are 12 residues in the CDR3. Trimming pared 0 bases from V and 13 bases from J, leaving 8 bases between. CDR1 and CDR2 from the germline V gene are SGHDT and YYEEEE. In DNA, the CDR3 is TGTGCCAGCAGCTTGGATGCGGCGCCCCTCCACTTT. Translation: CASSLDAAPLHF. Supplemented by reference TRBV5-6 and TRBJ1-6, the full variable domain reads DAGVTQSPTHLIKTRGQQVTLRCSPKSGHDTVSWYQQALGQGPQFIFQYYEEEERQRGNFPDRFSGHQFPNYSSELNVNALLLGDSALYLCASSLDAAPLHFGNGTRLTVT.

The chain employs TRBV11-1 and TRBJ1-1; D remains ambiguous. The V end lost 5 bases, the J end lost 5 bases, and 12 bases lay between the germline ends. This CDR3 comprises 13 residues. In germline, CDR1 is SGHAT, CDR2 FQDESV (reference sequence). In nucleotides, the CDR3 is TGTGCCAGCAGCACAGCCCTCAGGACTGAAGCTTTCTTT. Translation gives CASSTALRTEAFF.

The CDR3 region has the DNA TGTGCCAGCAGTTCCCGGGACAGGGGCTGGAACAATCAGCCCCAGCATTTT. Translating it yields CASSSRDRGWNNQPQHF. The chain recombines TRBV27 with TRBJ1-5; 10 bases line up with TRBD1. Unmatched junction bases numbered 9, after V lost 4 bases and J lost 3 bases. Germline V gives CDR1 MNHEY, CDR2 SMNVEV (reference sequence). CDR3 size: 17 residues.

This clone was seen once. The gene calls are TRBV2 and TRBJ1-1; 8 nucleotides agree with TRBD1. This CDR3 spans 13 amino acids. Germline lookup yields CDR1 SNHLY and CDR2 FYNNEI. J gave up 6 bases and V 6 bases, and 6 bases lay outside the gene matches. Written as DNA, the CDR3 is TGTGCCAGCAGCATTCAGGGGGCCGCTGAAGCTTTCTTT. Translated: CASSIQGAAEAFF.

V is TRBV6-6 and J is TRBJ1-2; D unclear. In germline, CDR1 is MNHNY, CDR2 SVGAGI (reference sequence). The CDR3 is 14 residues long. Between the trimmed V and J ends, which lost 7 bases and 0 bases, there was a span of 12 bases. Written as DNA, the CDR3 is TGTGCCAGCACCTTGATTCGGGCTAACTATGGCTACACCTTC. This encodes CASTLIRANYGYTF.

The chain joins TRBV5-1 to TRBJ1-3; 7 nucleotides line up with TRBD1. V lost 4 bases and J lost 4; bases outside the gene matches: 8. In germline, CDR1 is SGHRS, CDR2 YFSETQ. The CDR3 has 15 amino acids. The DNA for the CDR3 is TGCGCCAGCAGCCGGGACAGCGCGCCCGGAAACACCATATATTTT. Its protein product is CASSRDSAPGNTIYF.

V gene TRBV10-3 combines with J gene TRBJ1-1; TRBD1 matches 8 bases. The germline gives CDR1 ENHRY, CDR2 SYGVKD. This CDR3 is built from 13 residues. Losses at the gene ends were 11 bases for V and 0 bases for J; bases not matched to a gene: 5. The CDR3 here is CAVRTGMNTEAFF. DNA for the CDR3: TGTGCCGTGCGGACAGGGATGAACACTGAAGCTTTCTTT.

The chain carries TRBV6-1 and TRBJ2-3; TRBD1 matches 10 bases. With 4 bases clipped from V and 3 bases from J, the junction kept 7 bases outside the gene matches. The CDR3 is made up of 16 amino acids. Germline values: CDR1 MNHNS, CDR2 SASEGT. The chain's CDR3 is CASSVLTGGATDTQYF. In DNA form, the CDR3 reads TGTGCCAGCAGTGTTTTGACAGGGGGCGCGACAGATACGCAGTATTTT.

The chain joins TRBV29-1 to TRBJ1-1; TRBD1 matches 7 bases. This CDR3 comprises 13 residues. V shed 5 bases and J 4 bases; nucleotides not matched to a gene: 7. Germline V gene sequence: CDR1 SQVTM, CDR2 ANQGSEA. The CDR3 reads CSVFRQGGTEAFF. Here the CDR3 DNA reads TGCAGCGTTTTCCGCCAGGGGGGCACTGAAGCTTTCTTT.

The rearrangement uses TRBV9 and TRBJ2-1; D is possibly TRBD2 (7 bases). Deletions cut 4 bases from V and 5 bases from J, with 16 bases between. This CDR3 region has 15 residues. Germline V lookup: CDR1 SGDLS, CDR2 YYNGEE. The CDR3: CASSLRGGVHNEQFF. The CDR3, as DNA: TGTGCCAGCAGCCTAAGGGGGGGCGTCCACAATGAGCAGTTCTTC.

The chain uses TRBV2 and TRBJ2-3; 8 bases line up with TRBD1. Per the germline V gene, CDR1 is SNHLY and CDR2 is FYNNEI. J lost 1 base, V lost 6 bases, and 6 bases had no gene match. The CDR3 contains 15 residues. CDR3 in amino acids: CASSDPGQGTDTQYF. The CDR3 nucleotides read TGTGCCAGCAGCGACCCGGGACAGGGCACAGATACGCAGTATTTT. Using reference TRBV2 and TRBJ2-3 for the parts outside the CDR3, the full variable domain is EPEVTQTPSHQVTQMGQEVILRCVPISNHLYFYWYRQILGQKVEFLVSFYNNEISEKSEIFDDQFSVERPDGSNFTLKIRSTKLEDSAMYFCASSDPGQGTDTQYFGPGTRLTVL.

In its sample, this clone was seen once. This chain connects TRBV5-4 to TRBJ2-6; weak D call: TRBD1 (5 bases). V lost 0 bases, J lost 0 bases, and 7 bases lay in between. This CDR3 is built from 16 residues. Germline V gives CDR1 SGHNT, CDR2 YYREEE (reference sequence). Here the CDR3 reads CASSLGRDSGANVLTF. The CDR3 region has the DNA TGTGCCAGCAGCTTGGGCAGGGACTCTGGGGCCAACGTCCTGACTTTC.

This clone was seen a few times. This rearrangement joins TRBV6-4 to TRBJ2-6, with 9 bases identical to TRBD2. There are 16 residues in the CDR3. V gave up 0 bases and J gave up 3 bases; unmatched junction bases: 0. CDR1 and CDR2 (germline): MRHNA, SNTAGT. In DNA form, the CDR3 reads TGTGCCAGCAGTGACTCTAGCGGGAGTGGGGCCAACGTCCTGACTTTC. This gives the protein CASSDSSGSGANVLTF.

The chain joins TRBV2 to TRBJ2-1; unclear D gene. This CDR3 region has 14 residues. V was shortened by 1 base and J by 4 bases, with 8 bases between the two germline ends. Germline V gene lookup returns CDR1 SNHLY and CDR2 FYNNEI. In DNA, the CDR3 is TGTGCCAGCAGTGAAGGTCGGCGGTACAATGAGCAGTTCTTC. Protein sequence: CASSEGRRYNEQFF.

The V call is TRBV24-1, the J call TRBJ2-7; the match to TRBD2 covers 7 bases. CDR3 length equals 14 residues. Germline-derived CDR1 and CDR2 are KGHDR and SFDVKD. The V segment lost 4 bases and the J segment 4 bases; nucleotides outside the gene matches: 6. The CDR3 coding sequence is TGTGCCACCAGTGAGGCGGGAGAAGTTTACGAGCAGTACTTC. Translating it yields CATSEAGEVYEQYF.

This clone was detected once. The CDR3 sequence is CASTRGEGTGELFF. CDR3 bases: TGCGCCAGCACCCGGGGGGAAGGCACCGGGGAGCTGTTTTTT. The chain couples TRBV4-1 to TRBJ2-2; 7 nucleotides align to TRBD2. The CDR3 is 14 residues long. CDR1 is MGHRA and CDR2 is YSYEKL in the germline V gene. V trimming: 7 bases; J trimming: 4 bases; junction bases outside the gene matches: 6.

The CDR3 DNA reads TGTGCCAGCAGCCCCCCGACACTCATCTACAATGAGCAGTTCTTC. Translated, it gives CASSPPTLIYNEQFF. The chain employs TRBV7-3 and TRBJ2-1; the D is unclear. This CDR3 comprises 15 residues. The V gene's germline CDR1 is SGHTA and CDR2 FQGTGA. V gave up 5 bases and J gave up 3 bases, with 14 bases separating them.

The rearrangement links TRBV2 to TRBJ2-1, with 11 bases aligning to TRBD1. Trimming at V came to 7 bases and at J to 3 bases, leaving 5 bases not matched to a gene. Germline V gives CDR1 SNHLY, CDR2 FYNNEI. The length of the CDR3 is 15 residues. Here the CDR3 DNA reads TGTGCCAGCACCCCTGGGACAGGGGGCTACAATGAGCAGTTCTTC. It specifies CASTPGTGGYNEQFF.

This chain uses TRBV3-1 (or the pseudogene TRBV3-2) with TRBJ2-1; 9 bases are shared with TRBD2. Germline V CDR1 and CDR2: LGHDT, YNNKEL (reference sequence). The CDR3 is 16 residues long. Unmatched junction bases numbered 5, after V lost 5 bases and J lost 0 bases. The CDR3 region has the DNA TGTGCCAGCAGCTTCCGACTAGCGGACTCCTACAATGAGCAGTTCTTC. Translating it yields CASSFRLADSYNEQFF.

CDR3 coding DNA: TGTGCCAGCAGCCAAGGGGGAGGGAGGGCCCTCGTCAATGAGCAGTTCTTC. Its translation is CASSQGGGRALVNEQFF. This chain uses TRBV3-1 (or the pseudogene TRBV3-2) with TRBJ2-1; 7 nucleotides match TRBD2. Looked up from germline, CDR1 is LGHDT and CDR2 is YNNKEL (reference sequence). V was pared by 1 base and J by 6 bases, with 12 bases of the junction left unmatched. This CDR3 is built from 17 residues.

The CDR3: CASSGLLDIQYF. DNA of the CDR3: TGTGCCAGCTCCGGACTTTTGGACATTCAGTACTTC. The J gene is TRBJ2-4, the V gene TRBV2; perhaps TRBD2 as D (5 bases). CDR3 size: 12 residues. CDR1 and CDR2 from the germline V gene are SNHLY and FYNNEI. Deletions cut 8 bases from V and 8 bases from J, with 13 bases between.